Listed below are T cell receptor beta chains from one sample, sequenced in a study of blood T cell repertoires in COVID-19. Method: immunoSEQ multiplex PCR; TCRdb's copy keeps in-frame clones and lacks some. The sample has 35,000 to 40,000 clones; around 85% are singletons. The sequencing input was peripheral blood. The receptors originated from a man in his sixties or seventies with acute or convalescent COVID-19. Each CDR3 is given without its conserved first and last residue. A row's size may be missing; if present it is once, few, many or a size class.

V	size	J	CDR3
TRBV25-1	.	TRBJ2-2	ASSELVNTGELF
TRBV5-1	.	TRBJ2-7	ASSLLTGPGEQY
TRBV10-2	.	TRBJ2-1	ASSDIQGSSYEQF
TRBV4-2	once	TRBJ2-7	ASSQDLRGGLAEYEQY
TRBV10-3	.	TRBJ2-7	AISEHAGTGESEQY
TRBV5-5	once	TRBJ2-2	ASSWTSNTGELF
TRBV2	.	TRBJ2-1	ASSPMGGGGNEQF
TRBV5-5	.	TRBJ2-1	ASSIRTGGFNEQF
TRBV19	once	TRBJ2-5	ASSRTTSKETQY
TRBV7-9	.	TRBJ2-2	ASSSYRGDAGELF
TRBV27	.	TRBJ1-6	ASSSFGTGGRNSPLH
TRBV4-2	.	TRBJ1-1	ASSQERLDTEAF
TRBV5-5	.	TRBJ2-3	ASSPGGRFRSDTQY
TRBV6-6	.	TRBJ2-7	ASSQSGNSYEQY
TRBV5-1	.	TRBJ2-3	ASRQYSTDTQY
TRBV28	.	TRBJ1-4	ASSLIHDNEKLF
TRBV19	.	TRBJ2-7	ASSEETSGIYYEQY
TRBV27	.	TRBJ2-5	ASSWTSAGGETQY
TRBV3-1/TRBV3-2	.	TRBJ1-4	ASSQASEKLF
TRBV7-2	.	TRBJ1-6	ASSLGRGARNSPLH
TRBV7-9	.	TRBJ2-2	ASSLDTNTGELF
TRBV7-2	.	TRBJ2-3	ASSLKIEVTQY
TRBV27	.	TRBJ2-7	ASSLGTGGTYEQY